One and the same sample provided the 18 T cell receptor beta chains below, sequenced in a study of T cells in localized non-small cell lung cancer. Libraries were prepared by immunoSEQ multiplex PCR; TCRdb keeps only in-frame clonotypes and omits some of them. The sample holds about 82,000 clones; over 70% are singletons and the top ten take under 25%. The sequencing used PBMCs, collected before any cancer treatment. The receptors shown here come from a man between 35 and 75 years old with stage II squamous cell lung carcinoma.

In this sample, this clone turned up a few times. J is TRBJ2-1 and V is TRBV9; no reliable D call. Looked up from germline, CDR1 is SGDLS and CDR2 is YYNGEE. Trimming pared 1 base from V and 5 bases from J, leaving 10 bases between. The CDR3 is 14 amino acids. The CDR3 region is CASSVSVRHNEQFF. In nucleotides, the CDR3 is TGTGCCAGCAGCGTATCCGTAAGGCACAATGAGCAGTTCTTC.

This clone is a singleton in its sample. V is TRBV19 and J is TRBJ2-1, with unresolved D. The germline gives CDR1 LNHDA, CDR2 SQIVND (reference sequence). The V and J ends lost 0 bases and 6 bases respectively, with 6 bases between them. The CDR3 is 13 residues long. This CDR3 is CASSIEGRNEQFF. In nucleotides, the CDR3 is TGTGCCAGTAGTATAGAAGGACGCAATGAGCAGTTCTTC.

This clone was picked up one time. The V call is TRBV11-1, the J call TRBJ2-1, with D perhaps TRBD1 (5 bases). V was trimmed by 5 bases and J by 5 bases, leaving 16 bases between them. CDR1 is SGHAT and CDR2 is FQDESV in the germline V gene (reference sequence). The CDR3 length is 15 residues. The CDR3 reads CASSQGAIFDNEQFF. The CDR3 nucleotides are TGTGCCAGCAGCCAAGGGGCGATTTTCGACAATGAGCAGTTCTTC. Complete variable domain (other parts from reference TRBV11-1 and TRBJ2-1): EAEVAQSPRYKITEKSQAVAFWCDPISGHATLYWYRQILGQGPELLVQFQDESVVDDSQLPKDRFSAERLKGVDSTLKIQPAELGDSAMYLCASSQGAIFDNEQFFGPGTRLTVL.

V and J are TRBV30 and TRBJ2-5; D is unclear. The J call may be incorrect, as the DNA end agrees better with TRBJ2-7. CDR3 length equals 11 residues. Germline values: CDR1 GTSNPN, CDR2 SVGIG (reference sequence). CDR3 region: CAWSLTYEQYF. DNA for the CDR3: TGTGCCTGGAGTTTGACCTACGAGCAGTACTTC.

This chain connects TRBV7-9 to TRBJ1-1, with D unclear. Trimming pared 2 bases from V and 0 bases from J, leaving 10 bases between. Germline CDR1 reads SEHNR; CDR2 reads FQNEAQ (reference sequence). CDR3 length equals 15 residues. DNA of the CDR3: TGTGCCAGCAGCTTAAGGGTAGGGCTGAACACTGAAGCTTTCTTT. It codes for CASSLRVGLNTEAFF.

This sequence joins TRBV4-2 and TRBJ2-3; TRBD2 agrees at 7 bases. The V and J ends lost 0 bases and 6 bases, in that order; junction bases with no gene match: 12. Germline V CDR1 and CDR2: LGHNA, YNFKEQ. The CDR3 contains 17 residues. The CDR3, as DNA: TGTGCCAGCAGCCAAGATCGTGGGTCTAGCGGTCGGGATACGCAGTATTTT. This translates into CASSQDRGSSGRDTQYF.

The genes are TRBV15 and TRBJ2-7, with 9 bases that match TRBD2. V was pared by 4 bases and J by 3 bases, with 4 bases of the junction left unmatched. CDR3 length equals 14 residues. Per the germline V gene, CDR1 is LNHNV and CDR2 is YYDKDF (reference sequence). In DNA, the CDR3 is TGTGCCACCAGCACAGGACTAGCGCTCTACGAGCAGTACTTC. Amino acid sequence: CATSTGLALYEQYF.

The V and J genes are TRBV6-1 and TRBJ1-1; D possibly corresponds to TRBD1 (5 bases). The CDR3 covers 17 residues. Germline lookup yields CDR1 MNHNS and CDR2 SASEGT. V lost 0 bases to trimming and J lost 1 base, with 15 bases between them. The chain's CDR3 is CASSEARRGVRNTEAFF. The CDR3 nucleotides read TGTGCCAGCAGTGAAGCGAGAAGGGGAGTACGGAACACTGAAGCTTTCTTT.

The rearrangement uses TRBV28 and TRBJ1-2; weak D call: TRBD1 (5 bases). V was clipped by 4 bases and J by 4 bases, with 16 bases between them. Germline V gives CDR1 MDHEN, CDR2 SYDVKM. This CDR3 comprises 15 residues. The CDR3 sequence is CASSSRTPNSYGYTF. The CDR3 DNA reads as TGTGCCAGCAGTTCTCGGACACCCAACTCCTATGGCTACACCTTC.

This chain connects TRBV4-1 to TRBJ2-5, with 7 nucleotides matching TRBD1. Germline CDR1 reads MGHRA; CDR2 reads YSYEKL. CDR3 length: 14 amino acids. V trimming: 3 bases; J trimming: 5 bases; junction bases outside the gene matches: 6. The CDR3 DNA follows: TGCGCCAGCAGCCATAAACAGGGGTACGAGACCCAGTACTTC. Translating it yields CASSHKQGYETQYF.

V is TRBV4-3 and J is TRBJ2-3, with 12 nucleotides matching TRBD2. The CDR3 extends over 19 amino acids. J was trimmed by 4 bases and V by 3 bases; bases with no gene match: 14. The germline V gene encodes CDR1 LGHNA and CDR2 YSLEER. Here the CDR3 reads CASSQGASGGAGWSDTQYF. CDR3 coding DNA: TGCGCCAGCAGCCAGGGAGCTAGCGGGGGGGCCGGTTGGTCAGATACGCAGTATTTT.

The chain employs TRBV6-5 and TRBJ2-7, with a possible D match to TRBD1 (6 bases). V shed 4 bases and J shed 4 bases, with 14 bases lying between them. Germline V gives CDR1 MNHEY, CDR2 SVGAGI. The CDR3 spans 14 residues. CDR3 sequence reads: CASSFRGTSYEQYF. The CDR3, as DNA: TGTGCCAGCAGTTTCAGGGGCACCTCTTACGAGCAGTACTTC.

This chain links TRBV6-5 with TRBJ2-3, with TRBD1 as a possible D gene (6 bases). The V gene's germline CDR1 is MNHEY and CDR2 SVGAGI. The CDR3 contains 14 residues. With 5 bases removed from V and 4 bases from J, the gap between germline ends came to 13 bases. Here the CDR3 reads CASSLYRVSDTQYF. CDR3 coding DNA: TGTGCCAGCAGTCTCTACAGGGTTTCAGATACGCAGTATTTT.

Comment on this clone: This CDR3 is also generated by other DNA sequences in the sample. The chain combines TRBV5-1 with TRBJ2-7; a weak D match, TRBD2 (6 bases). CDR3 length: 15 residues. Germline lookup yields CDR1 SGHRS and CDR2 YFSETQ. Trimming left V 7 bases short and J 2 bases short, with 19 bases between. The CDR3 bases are TGCGCCAGCGCCGCGTTGGCTAGCGACGCCTACGAGCAGTACTTC. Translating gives CASAALASDAYEQYF.

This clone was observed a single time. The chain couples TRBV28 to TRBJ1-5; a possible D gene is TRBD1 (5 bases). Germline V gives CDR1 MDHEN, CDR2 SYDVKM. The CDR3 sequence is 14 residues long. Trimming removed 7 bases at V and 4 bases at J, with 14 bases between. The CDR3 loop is CASIGTDLNQPQHF. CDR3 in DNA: TGTGCCAGCATCGGGACCGACCTAAATCAGCCCCAGCATTTT.

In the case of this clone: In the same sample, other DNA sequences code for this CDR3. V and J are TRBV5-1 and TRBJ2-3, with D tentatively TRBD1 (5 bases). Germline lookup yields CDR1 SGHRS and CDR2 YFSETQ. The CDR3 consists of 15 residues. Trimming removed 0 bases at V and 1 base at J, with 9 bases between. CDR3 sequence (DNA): TGCGCCAGCAGCTTGGGGGGCGGAGGCACAGATACGCAGTATTTT. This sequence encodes CASSLGGGGTDTQYF.

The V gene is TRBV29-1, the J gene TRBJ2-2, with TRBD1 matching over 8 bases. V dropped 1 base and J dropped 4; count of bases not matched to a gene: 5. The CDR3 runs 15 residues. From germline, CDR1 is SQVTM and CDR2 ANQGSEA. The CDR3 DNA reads TGCAGCGTTGAAGGGCAGGGGGCCGGCACCGGGGAGCTGTTTTTT. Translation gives CSVEGQGAGTGELFF.

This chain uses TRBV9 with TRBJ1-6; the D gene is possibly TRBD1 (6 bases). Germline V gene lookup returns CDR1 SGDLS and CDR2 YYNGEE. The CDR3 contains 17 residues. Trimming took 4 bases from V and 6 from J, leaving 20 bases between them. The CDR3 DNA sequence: TGTGCCAGCAGCTATTCCGGGACATTGGTACTTAATTCACCCCTCCACTTT. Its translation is CASSYSGTLVLNSPLHF.